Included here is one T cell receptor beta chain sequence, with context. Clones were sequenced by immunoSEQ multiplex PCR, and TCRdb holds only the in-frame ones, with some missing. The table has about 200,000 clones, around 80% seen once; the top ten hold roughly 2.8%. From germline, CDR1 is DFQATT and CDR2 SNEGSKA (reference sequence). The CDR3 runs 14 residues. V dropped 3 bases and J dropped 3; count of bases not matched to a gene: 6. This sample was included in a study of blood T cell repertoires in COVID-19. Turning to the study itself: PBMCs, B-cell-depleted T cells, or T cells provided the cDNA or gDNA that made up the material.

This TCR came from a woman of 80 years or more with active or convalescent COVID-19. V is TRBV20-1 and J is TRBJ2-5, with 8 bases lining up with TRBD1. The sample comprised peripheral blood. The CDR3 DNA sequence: TGCAGTGCTAGTGGCCAGGGGGCTGAAGAGACCCAGTACTTC. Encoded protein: CSASGQGAEETQYF.